The rows below give T cell receptor beta chains drawn from one sample of a study of blood T cell repertoires in COVID-19. The data were produced by immunoSEQ multiplex PCR, yet TCRdb's version contains in-frame clones alone and is incomplete. The table has about 150,000 clones, around four fifths seen once. What was sequenced was PBMCs or T cells enriched from blood (not recorded which). The receptors originated from a woman between 35 and 50 years old who had recovered from COVID-19. Both conserved end residues are part of each CDR3. D genes are given only for firm matches. Some rows mark clone size as missing; the rest say once, few, many or name a class of expanded clone.

V	J	D	size	DNA	CDR3
TRBV3-1/TRBV3-2	TRBJ1-3	NA	NA	TGTGCCAGCAGCCCGCCCGGGACTGGAAACACCATATATTTT	CASSPPGTGNTIYF
TRBV27	TRBJ2-5	NA	NA	TGTGCCAGCAGTTTAACCCCCTTTACTAGCGAGACCCAGTACTTC	CASSLTPFTSETQYF
TRBV27	TRBJ2-7	TRBD1	NA	TGTGCCAGCAGTTTGGACAGGGGCTCATACGAGCAGTACTTC	CASSLDRGSYEQYF
TRBV24-1	TRBJ1-4	TRBD1	NA	TGTGCCACCAGTGATCAGGGACAGCTTAATGAAAAACTGTTTTTT	CATSDQGQLNEKLFF
TRBV2	TRBJ1-1	TRBD1	many	TGTGCCAGCAGCGAATGGAATACAGGGGGAGCTTTCTTT	CASSEWNTGGAFF
TRBV6-2/TRBV6-3	TRBJ2-7	NA	NA	TGTGCCAGCAGTCTGGACAGCCTAGGGGCCTACGAGCAGTACTTC	CASSLDSLGAYEQYF
TRBV2	TRBJ1-6	NA	NA	TGTGCCAGCAGTGCGAGATATAATTCACCCCTCCACTTT	CASSARYNSPLHF
TRBV18	TRBJ2-1	TRBD2	NA	TGTGCCAGCTCACGGACTAGCGGGACTAATGAGCAGTTCTTC	CASSRTSGTNEQFF
TRBV24-1	TRBJ1-5	TRBD1	NA	TGTGCCACCAACGAACTTCTGGGACAGGCAGGGGCCGATATACCGGGCAATCAGCCCCAGCATTTT	CATNELLGQAGADIPGNQPQHF
TRBV27	TRBJ2-5	NA	NA	TGTGCCAGCAGTCTTATCGCGCGGGAGACCCAGTACTTC	CASSLIARETQYF
TRBV9	TRBJ2-7	TRBD2	NA	TGTGCCAGCAGCGGTTCCCTAGCGGCCCCTAGCTACGAGCAGTACTTC	CASSGSLAAPSYEQYF
TRBV11-3	TRBJ2-7	TRBD2	NA	TGTGCCAGCAGCTCCGGGGCGGGAGGCTACCTAAGCTCCTACGAGCAGTACTTC	CASSSGAGGYLSSYEQYF
TRBV29-1	TRBJ1-1	NA	few	TGCAGCGTGCGAGGGCACACTGAAGCTTTCTTT	CSVRGHTEAFF
TRBV2	TRBJ1-4	TRBD1	NA	TGTGCCAGCAGTGGAGGACAGGGGAATGAAAAACTGTTTTTT	CASSGGQGNEKLFF
TRBV5-4	TRBJ1-2	NA	NA	TGTGCCAGCAGCTTCTCCGCGGTAGGGGGTCACGGCTACACCTTC	CASSFSAVGGHGYTF
TRBV10-2	TRBJ2-2	NA	NA	TGCGCCAGCCAGACATCTCACACCGGGGAGCTGTTTTTT	CASQTSHTGELFF